Listed below are T cell receptor beta chains from one sample, sequenced in a study of blood T cell repertoires in COVID-19. Assay used: immunoSEQ multiplex PCR; TCRdb lists only in-frame clones, some missing. The table records more than 300,000 clones, around 83% of them present only once. Sequencing input: PBMCs or T cells enriched from blood (not recorded which). The receptors stem from a woman aged 45-59 years who had recovered from COVID-19. Each CDR3 is given with its conserved first and last residue. A D gene is named only where the DNA matches it firmly. Some rows have no size entry. The others give once, few or many, or a class for an expanded clone.

d_call	clone_size	v_call	j_call	cdr3_nt	cdr3_aa
NA	NA	TRBV7-3	TRBJ2-3	TGTGCCAGCAGCTTGGGGGACTCAGATACGCAGTATTTT	CASSLGDSDTQYF
TRBD1	NA	TRBV24-1	TRBJ2-2	TGTGCCACCAGTGATTCCGGGACAGAGAACACCGGGGAGCTGTTTTTT	CATSDSGTENTGELFF
NA	NA	TRBV15	TRBJ1-5	TGTGCCACCAGCATCTCAGGGAGCAATCAGCCCCAGCATTTT	CATSISGSNQPQHF
NA	once	TRBV10-3	TRBJ2-7	TGTGCCATCAGTGAGTCCCCAGCAGGTATGGCCTACGAGCAGTACTTC	CAISESPAGMAYEQYF
TRBD2	NA	TRBV2	TRBJ2-1	TGTGCCAGCACCCTCGGGGGGTACAATGAGCAGTTCTTC	CASTLGGYNEQFF
TRBD1	NA	TRBV19	TRBJ2-7	TGTGCCAGTAGAGGACAGGGACGGTACGAGCAGTACTTC	CASRGQGRYEQYF
TRBD1	NA	TRBV3-1/TRBV3-2	TRBJ2-1	TGTGCCAGCAGCCAAGACCGCGGGACAGGGAACAATGAGCAGTTCTTC	CASSQDRGTGNNEQFF
NA	NA	TRBV7-9	TRBJ1-1	TGTGCCAGCAGCTTAGAAGGACTCCTACGAGAAGCTTTCTTT	CASSLEGLLREAFF
TRBD1	NA	TRBV3-1/TRBV3-2	TRBJ1-6	TGTGCCAGCAGCCTGGGACAGGGTGGTTCACCCCTCCACTTT	CASSLGQGGSPLHF
NA	NA	TRBV11-1	TRBJ1-1	TGTGCCAGCAGTTCCCTGTGGGGCCCCGAAGCTTTCTTT	CASSSLWGPEAFF
TRBD2	NA	TRBV6-5	TRBJ2-1	TGTGCCAGCAGAACCACTAGCGGGGGGTGGAATGAGCAGTTCTTC	CASRTTSGGWNEQFF
NA	NA	TRBV7-2	TRBJ1-2	TGTGCCAGCAGCTTCGGGGGGGGTGATGGCTACACCTTC	CASSFGGGDGYTF
TRBD1	NA	TRBV5-6	TRBJ1-5	TGTGCCAGCAGCTTGGGAGGGACAGGGTATAGCAATCAGCCCCAGCATTTT	CASSLGGTGYSNQPQHF
NA	NA	TRBV10-3	TRBJ1-2	TGTGCCATCAGATCCGGGACATCGTCCCCAAACTATGGCTACACCTTC	CAIRSGTSSPNYGYTF
NA	once	TRBV20-1	TRBJ2-1	TGCAGTGCTCTGATGGAGAATGAGCAGTTCTTC	CSALMENEQFF
NA	NA	TRBV7-8	TRBJ1-1	TGTGCCAGCAGCGTAGACCGGGCGGGGGCCGGTGAAGCTTTCTTT	CASSVDRAGAGEAFF
TRBD1	NA	TRBV27	TRBJ1-1	TGTGCCAGCAGTCACCAGGGGGCTCCAAACACTGAAGCTTTCTTT	CASSHQGAPNTEAFF
NA	NA	TRBV6-5	TRBJ2-5	TGTGCCAGCAGTAGGACACTCCAAGAGACCCAGTACTTC	CASSRTLQETQYF
TRBD2	NA	TRBV7-9	TRBJ2-3	TGTGCCAGCAGCTTAGGTGGGCTAGCGGGACAACCGGGTTATACGCAGTATTTT	CASSLGGLAGQPGYTQYF
NA	NA	TRBV9	TRBJ2-3	TGTGCCAGCAGCGTAGTCGGGAGTGCAGATACGCAGTATTTT	CASSVVGSADTQYF
NA	once	TRBV3-1/TRBV3-2	TRBJ2-2	TGTGCCAGCAGCCAAGGGGTAGCGAGTACAACCGGGGAGCTGTTTTTT	CASSQGVASTTGELFF
TRBD1	NA	TRBV18	TRBJ2-1	TGTGCCAGCTCACCCCAAGGACAGGGGAACAATGAGCAGTTCTTC	CASSPQGQGNNEQFF
NA	NA	TRBV10-3	TRBJ1-2	TGTGCCATCAGTGAGCGGCAGGGGACTAACTATGGCTACACCTTC	CAISERQGTNYGYTF
TRBD1	NA	TRBV7-8	TRBJ2-3	TGTGCCAGCAGTCCCCGGGACAGGGTACCGACAGATACGCAGTATTTT	CASSPRDRVPTDTQYF
TRBD2	once	TRBV29-1	TRBJ2-1	TGCAGCGTGATACGGCAAGCGGGGGTTTACAATGAGCAGTTCTTC	CSVIRQAGVYNEQFF
NA	once	TRBV5-6	TRBJ1-2	TGTGCCAGCTCATCCCCGGGGAACTATGGCTACACCTTC	CASSSPGNYGYTF
TRBD1	NA	TRBV7-2	TRBJ1-1	TGTGCCAGCACCCTTAGGGGGACAGGGCTAGGAGTGAACACTGAAGCTTTCTTT	CASTLRGTGLGVNTEAFF
TRBD2	NA	TRBV3-1/TRBV3-2	TRBJ2-1	TGTGCCAGCAGCCGCGGACTAGCCACCTACAATGAGCAGTTCTTC	CASSRGLATYNEQFF
TRBD1	NA	TRBV4-3	TRBJ1-3	TGCGCCAGCAGCCAAGTACGACAGGGGGTTGGAAACACCATATATTTT	CASSQVRQGVGNTIYF
NA	NA	TRBV6-5	TRBJ2-7	TGTGCCAGCAGTTACGGACGGGGGAACGAGCAGTACTTC	CASSYGRGNEQYF
NA	NA	TRBV6-5	TRBJ1-2	TGTGCCAGCAGTCCTGGGAGCCTCTATGGCTACACCTTC	CASSPGSLYGYTF
TRBD1	NA	TRBV6-1	TRBJ1-5	TGTGCCAGCAGTGATTGGGACAGCCCGAATCAGCCCCAGCATTTT	CASSDWDSPNQPQHF
TRBD1	NA	TRBV19	TRBJ1-4	TGTGCCAGTAGTCAGACAGGGACTGGTGAAAAACTGTTTTTT	CASSQTGTGEKLFF
NA	once	TRBV5-6	TRBJ2-7	TGTGCCAGCAGCTCCTTCCACGAGCAGTACTTC	CASSSFHEQYF
TRBD1	NA	TRBV10-3	TRBJ1-1	TGTGCCATCTGGACAGGGAACACTGAAGCTTTCTTT	CAIWTGNTEAFF
NA	NA	TRBV9	TRBJ1-1	TGTGCCAGCAGCGTAGGAAAGAGTGAAGCTTTCTTT	CASSVGKSEAFF